This is a list of T cell receptor beta chains from one sample in a study of blood T cells in healthy people across ages. TCRdb re-called the 5' RACE reads with MiXCR, one entry per CDR3 protein. Among about 650,000 distinct CDR3 sequences, less than 40% were seen once, and the ten largest hold approximately 15%. The specimen was blood. These receptors were taken from a woman older than 75 in good health. The CDR3 runs from the conserved cysteine through the conserved F or W. D genes are given only for firm matches. Rows give clone size only sometimes, using once, few, many, or a class for an expanded clone.

D gene	V gene	clone size	J gene	CDR3 DNA	CDR3 protein
.	TRBV7-9	.	TRBJ1-5	TGTGCCAGCAGCTCACAGGGCATGATAGAAAATCAGCCCCAGCATTTT	CASSSQGMIENQPQHF
.	TRBV20-1	many	TRBJ2-5	TGCAGTGCCCTGCCGCCCCCGCAGGAGACCCAGTACTTC	CSALPPPQETQYF
TRBD1	TRBV20-1	.	TRBJ2-7	TGCAGTGCCAAAAAGGACAGGGCCGAGCAGTACTTC	CSAKKDRAEQYF
TRBD1	TRBV2	once	TRBJ1-5	TGTGCCAGCAGTGGGGACAGGCGGTTCAATCAGCCCCAGCATTTT	CASSGDRRFNQPQHF
.	TRBV5-4	.	TRBJ2-7	TGTGCCAGCAGTTCTATCACATCCTACGAGCAGTACTTC	CASSSITSYEQYF
.	TRBV3-1	many	TRBJ1-6	TGTGCCACTAGTGGCGGGGCCGCGGGTAATTCACCCCTCCACTTT	CATSGGAAGNSPLHF
TRBD1	TRBV11-2	.	TRBJ2-2	TGTGCCAGCAGCTTAGGACAGGGGTGGGACACCGGGGAGCGGTTTTTT	CASSLGQGWDTGERFF
.	TRBV7-2	.	TRBJ2-7	TGTGCCAGCAGCTCAGGCGATCGGAGGCAGTACTTC	CASSSGDRRQYF
.	TRBV7-2	many	TRBJ2-6	TGTGCCAGCAGCTTAGGCGGGGGCGGCCTATCTGGGGCCAACGTCCTGACTTTC	CASSLGGGGLSGANVLTF
TRBD2	TRBV20-1	.	TRBJ2-5	TGCAGTGCTAGGCTCGGACTAGCGGGGGGGCAAGAGACCCAGTACTTC	CSARLGLAGGQETQYF
.	TRBV2	.	TRBJ2-7	TGTGCCAGCAGTGAAAGCTCCGGGGACTGGAGTCCCTACGAGCAGTACTTC	CASSESSGDWSPYEQYF
.	TRBV12-3/TRBV12-4	many	TRBJ2-7	TGTGCCAGCAGTTTAACAGGTAGCGACGAGCAGTACTTC	CASSLTGSDEQYF
.	TRBV29-1	many	TRBJ2-7	TGCAGCGTCCTAAGACTTGAGGAGCAGTACTTC	CSVLRLEEQYF
.	TRBV5-5	.	TRBJ2-7	TGTGCCAGCACGGAAGGGGGAAGACTAGTGTACGAGCAGTACTTC	CASTEGGRLVYEQYF
TRBD1	TRBV28	many	TRBJ2-7	TGTGCCAGCAGTTCCGTACGGGGACAGGGCCGCGGCGAGCAGTACTTC	CASSSVRGQGRGEQYF
TRBD2	TRBV5-1	many	TRBJ2-1	TGCGCCAGCAGCCGGGAGGGGACTAGCGGGGTCGATGAGCAGTTCTTC	CASSREGTSGVDEQFF
.	TRBV19	many	TRBJ1-1	TGTGCCAGTACCGACGGGACAAGAGAAGAAGCTTTCTTT	CASTDGTREEAFF
.	TRBV6-2/TRBV6-3	few	TRBJ2-3	TGTGCCAGCCGACGGAATCACCAGGCAGATACGCGGTATTTT	CASRRNHQADTRYF
.	TRBV29-1	many	TRBJ2-3	TGCAGCGTTGAAGGCTCAGGGGGCACAGATACGCAGTATTTT	CSVEGSGGTDTQYF
.	TRBV5-1	few	TRBJ1-4	TGCGCCAGCAGCTTCGGGACTCTTTCAACTAATGAAAAACTGTTTTTT	CASSFGTLSTNEKLFF
.	TRBV5-4	few	TRBJ2-3	TGTGCCAGCAGCTTCCCCCTTAGCACAGATACGCAGTATTTT	CASSFPLSTDTQYF
.	TRBV25-1	many	TRBJ2-5	TGTGCCAGCACCTTGGGGGAGACCCAGTACTTC	CASTLGETQYF
TRBD1	TRBV5-1	.	TRBJ1-6	TGCGCCAGCAGCTTGGGTTTGGGGGACAGTTCACCCCTCCACTTT	CASSLGLGDSSPLHF
.	TRBV15	many	TRBJ1-2	TGTGCCACCAGCAGAGACCCCAGGGGCTATGGCTACACCTTC	CATSRDPRGYGYTF
TRBD1	TRBV10-3	.	TRBJ1-4	TGTACCATCAGTGAGTCAGTGACAGGGTCTAATGAAAAACTGTTTTTT	CTISESVTGSNEKLFF
TRBD1	TRBV3-1	few	TRBJ1-2	TGTGCCAGCAGCCAAGGAGGGGGCGTCAACTATGGCTACACCTTC	CASSQGGGVNYGYTF
TRBD1	TRBV5-1	.	TRBJ1-4	TGCGCCAGCAGCTCTAGAACACCGGACAGGGGAAGTGAAAAACTGTTTTTT	CASSSRTPDRGSEKLFF
.	TRBV10-3	.	TRBJ1-1	TGTGCCGCCCGGGGAAACAGCCTGAACACTGAAGCTTTCTTT	CAARGNSLNTEAFF
TRBD2	TRBV4-2	many	TRBJ2-3	TGTGCCAGCAGCTACCAAGCGGGGCAGAGCACAGATACGCAGTATTTT	CASSYQAGQSTDTQYF
TRBD1	TRBV10-3	.	TRBJ2-5	TGTGCCATCAGGGAGCGGGACAGGGACAATGAGCAGTACTTC	CAIRERDRDNEQYF
.	TRBV28	.	TRBJ1-4	TGTGCCAGCAGTTTCGGCTTCTTAATAGATGAAAAACTGTTTTTT	CASSFGFLIDEKLFF